These 9 T cell receptor beta chains were sequenced from one sample in a study of CD8+ T cells in alopecia areata (dated by TCRdb to the late 2010s). The time point tag for this specimen amounts to: about 4 weeks on oral tofacitinib. Sample treatment or condition, as interpreted from the label and publication: oral pan-JAK inhibitor, 5-10 mg twice daily. The library was obtained by the immunoSEQ multiplex PCR assay. RNA was extracted from all samples and reverse transcribed into cDNA as template for TCR sequencing. Entries here come from immuneACCESS through TCRdb and include only in-frame sequences with V and J called. Some clones fail to appear in such tables; in the studies checked, an unresolved V gene covers under half of the shortfall, and the cause of the remainder is unknown. The sample table lists 110,000 to 150,000 clones, 65% to 90% of them with a count of one. The ten largest clones add up to around 25% of the sample.

Specimen: CD8+ T cells sorted from blood, collected at week 4, from a patient treated with tofacitinib. These receptors were collected from a human donor with alopecia areata.

The chain has TRBV4-2 and TRBJ1-1; D ambiguous. This CDR3 contains 16 residues. Germline CDR1 and CDR2: LGHNA and YNFKEQ. V was clipped by 5 bases and J by 1 base, with 17 bases between them. CDR3 coding DNA: TGTGCCAGCAGCTTGGAGGTTGCGGCAGGGAACACTGAAGCTTTCTTT. Encoded protein: CASSLEVAAGNTEAFF.

V and J are TRBV7-8 and TRBJ2-3; maybe TRBD2 (6 bases). Looked up from germline, CDR1 is SGHVS and CDR2 is FQNEAQ. Between the trimmed V and J ends, which lost 5 bases and 3 bases, there was a span of 15 bases. The CDR3 runs to 15 residues. CDR3 residues: CASSRLESRTDTQYF. The DNA for the CDR3 is TGTGCCAGCAGCCGACTAGAGTCCCGTACAGATACGCAGTATTTT.

This clone is a singleton in its sample. V gene TRBV5-4 combines with J gene TRBJ1-1; 8 bases are shared with TRBD1. V was clipped by 0 bases and J by 0 bases; unmatched bases: 7. CDR1 and CDR2 (germline): SGHNT, YYREEE (reference sequence). CDR3 size: 17 residues. The CDR3 bases are TGTGCCAGCAGCTTGGTCCCGGGACAGGTACTGAACACTGAAGCTTTCTTT. Protein product: CASSLVPGQVLNTEAFF.

This clone was seen more than once but under ten times. This rearrangement joins TRBV23-1 to TRBJ2-7; D is unresolved. TRBV23-1 qualifies as an ORF whose function is uncertain. Trimming took off 4 bases at V and 3 bases at J, with 10 bases between the two ends. The CDR3 runs 13 residues. The CDR3 loop is CASSPPIYYEQYF. The CDR3 DNA reads TGCGCCAGCAGTCCCCCGATTTACTACGAGCAGTACTTC.

This rearrangement joins TRBV4-3 to TRBJ2-7; possible D gene TRBD2, 6 bases. Germline V gene data show CDR1 as LGHNA and CDR2 as YSLEER. V was trimmed by 0 bases and J by 0 bases, leaving 15 bases between them. This CDR3 comprises 17 residues. The chain's CDR3 is CASSQERTGVFSYEQYF. The CDR3 DNA follows: TGCGCCAGCAGCCAAGAACGAACGGGGGTTTTCTCCTACGAGCAGTACTTC.

The J gene is TRBJ2-5, the V gene TRBV6-5; D may match TRBD1 or TRBD2 (6 bases each). Per the germline V gene, CDR1 is MNHEY and CDR2 is SVGAGI. V gave up 1 base and J gave up 2 bases, with 11 bases separating them. The CDR3 spans 15 residues. CDR3 amino acids: CASSYLGGLQETQYF. As DNA, the CDR3 is TGTGCCAGCAGTTACTTGGGGGGCCTACAAGAGACCCAGTACTTC.

In this sample, this clone turned up once. The rearrangement uses TRBV13 and TRBJ1-3; D is unresolved. This CDR3 spans 13 amino acids. CDR1 is PRHDT, CDR2 FYEKMQ, per germline (reference sequence). Between the trimmed V and J ends, which lost 5 bases and 4 bases, there was a span of 9 bases. CDR3 protein: CASSRVSGNTIYF. The CDR3, as DNA: TGTGCCAGCAGCCGGGTCAGCGGAAACACCATATATTTT.

The V gene is TRBV7-8, the J gene TRBJ2-3; 8 nucleotides agree with TRBD2. This CDR3 region has 16 residues. Germline V lookup: CDR1 SGHVS, CDR2 FQNEAQ. V lost 1 base, J lost 8 bases, and 11 bases stayed unmatched. DNA for the CDR3: TGTGCCAGCAGCTTAGGGTTGCGGGGGGCTAGGGGTACGCAGTATTTT. It yields the protein CASSLGLRGARGTQYF.

This clone was recorded once. The chain is built from TRBV6-6 and TRBJ2-2; no reliable D call. The CDR3 is 16 amino acids. Trimming stripped 0 bases from V and 0 bases from J, with 8 bases between. From germline, CDR1 is MNHNY and CDR2 SVGAGI (reference sequence). The CDR3 coding sequence is TGTGCCAGCAGTTACTCTCACCCCTCGAACACCGGGGAGCTGTTTTTT. This codes for CASSYSHPSNTGELFF.